The next 18 T cell receptor beta chains were all read from a single sample in a study of shared clonotypes between healthy human individuals. Clones were read by immunoSEQ multiplex PCR, and TCRdb kept only the in-frame ones, dropping some. The data contain roughly 2.6 million clones, approximately 90% of them seen just once; the ten biggest clones take up roughly 0.14%. The sequencing input was naive CD4+ T cells sorted from blood. Sample subset: CD45RA+ positively selected. These receptors originate from a young man in good health.

The gene calls are TRBV12-2 and TRBJ2-5; the tabulated D call, TRBD2, remains unverified against the DNA. TRBV12-2 is reported as a pseudogene. The CDR3 length is 13 residues. CDR3 amino acids: CASRFGIPETQYF. The CDR3 nucleotides read TGTGCAAGTCGCTTCGGGATTCCGGAGACCCAGTACTTC.

As regards this clone: Compared with germline, one end of the junction differs, possibly owing to a read error. This chain connects TRBV6-1 to TRBJ1-4, with D possibly being TRBD1 (5 bases). CDR3 length: 13 residues. From germline, CDR1 is MNHNS and CDR2 SASEGT. The CDR3 loop is CASSEDNIPGRLF. The CDR3 bases are TGTGCCAGCAGTGAAGACAATATTCCGGGACGGCTTTTT.

J is TRBJ1-1 and V is TRBV29-1, with TRBD1 identical over 10 bases. CDR1 SQVTM and CDR2 ANQGSEA come from the germline V gene. V shed 6 bases, J shed 3 bases, and the junction held 7 bases outside the gene matches. This CDR3 region has 14 residues. The CDR3 DNA sequence: TGCAGCGTGAGGACAGGGGGGACAGACACTGAAGCTTTCTTT. Its protein product is CSVRTGGTDTEAFF.

The genes are TRBV7-9 and TRBJ2-3, with D tentatively TRBD1 (6 bases). The CDR3 has 15 amino acids. Germline V CDR1 and CDR2: SEHNR, FQNEAQ (reference sequence). Trimming took 6 bases from V and 0 from J, leaving 13 bases between them. This chain's CDR3 is CASSSDRTSTDTQYF. The CDR3 DNA reads TGTGCCAGCAGTTCCGACAGGACGAGCACAGATACGCAGTATTTT. Drawing the rest from reference TRBV7-9 and TRBJ2-3, the complete variable domain is DTGVSQNPRHKITKRGQNVTFRCDPISEHNRLYWYRQTLGQGPEFLTYFQNEAQLEKSRLLSDRFSAERPKGSFSTLEIQRTEQGDSAMYLCASSSDRTSTDTQYFGPGTRLTVL.

This clone has a single count. This chain uses TRBV30 with TRBJ2-1, with D perhaps TRBD2 (5 bases). The CDR3 is 16 amino acids. Between the trimmed V and J ends, which lost 0 bases and 0 bases, there was a span of 12 bases. Germline CDR1 is GTSNPN and CDR2 is SVGIG (reference sequence). In nucleotides, the CDR3 is TGTGCCTGGAGTGTATGGCGGGCGGGCTCCTACAATGAGCAGTTCTTC. Residues: CAWSVWRAGSYNEQFF.

This rearrangement joins TRBV19 to TRBJ1-4; 11 bases match TRBD1. The CDR3 covers 15 residues. Germline CDR1 is LNHDA and CDR2 is SQIVND (reference sequence). V shed 5 bases, J shed 7 bases, and the junction held 6 bases outside the gene matches. The CDR3 here is CASSPDRGQIEKLFF. CDR3 sequence (DNA): TGTGCCAGTAGTCCGGACAGGGGGCAGATTGAAAAACTGTTTTTT.

The chain is built from TRBV25-1 and TRBJ1-1; D is perhaps TRBD1 (5 bases). Germline-derived CDR1 and CDR2 are MGHDK and SYGVNS. This CDR3 region has 14 residues. With 4 bases removed from V and 0 bases from J, the gap between germline ends came to 9 bases. CDR3 region: CASSVSGMNTEAFF. The DNA for the CDR3 is TGTGCCAGCAGTGTTTCAGGGATGAACACTGAAGCTTTCTTT.

CDR3 DNA sequence: TGTGCCAGCAGCTTAGCAATGTACGAGCAGTACTTC. Its translation: CASSLAMYEQYF. V gene TRBV7-2 combines with J gene TRBJ2-7; D remains ambiguous. The CDR3 runs 12 residues. From germline, CDR1 is SGHTA and CDR2 FQGNSA. The V and J ends lost 0 bases and 4 bases respectively, with 4 bases between them.

V gene TRBV12-5 combines with J gene TRBJ1-1, with D uncertain. The CDR3 is 13 residues long. The germline CDR1 and CDR2 sequences are LGHNT and FRNRAP. Trimming pared 3 bases from V and 5 bases from J, leaving 10 bases between. The DNA for the CDR3 is TGTGCTAGTGGTTTCGTTGGGGAAACTGAAGCTTTCTTT. Translated, it gives CASGFVGETEAFF.

V gene TRBV27 combines with J gene TRBJ1-4; no firm D call. Trimming pared 2 bases from V and 8 bases from J, leaving 12 bases between. Looked up from germline, CDR1 is MNHEY and CDR2 is SMNVEV (reference sequence). The CDR3 is made up of 14 amino acids. CDR3 protein: CASSLVSRPEKLFF. CDR3 in DNA: TGTGCCAGCAGTTTAGTGTCGAGGCCGGAAAAACTGTTTTTT.

This rearrangement joins TRBV30 to TRBJ2-3, with D hard to call. Germline CDR1 and CDR2: GTSNPN and SVGIG (reference sequence). V was cut by 5 bases and J by 1 base, with 13 bases left in between. This CDR3 has 14 amino acids. CDR3 bases: TGTGCCTGGTCGTGGGTCCCCGGCACAGATACGCAGTATTTT. Its protein is CAWSWVPGTDTQYF.

On this clone itself: The junction differs from germline at one of its ends, possibly a read error. J is TRBJ1-2 and V is TRBV28, with unresolved D. Germline V gene lookup returns CDR1 MDHEN and CDR2 SYDVKM. CDR3 size: 14 residues. The CDR3 spells CASSLDTANDGYTF. For the CDR3, the DNA is TGTGCCAGCAGTTTAGACACAGCTAACGATGGCTACACCTTC.

The chain links TRBV6-5 to TRBJ2-3, with a tentative D call TRBD1 (6 bases). The CDR3 covers 14 residues. Trimming took off 11 bases at V and 7 bases at J, with 22 bases between the two ends. Per the germline V gene, CDR1 is MNHEY and CDR2 is SVGAGI. CDR3: CASQGSGSRYTQYF. CDR3 in DNA: TGTGCCTCTCAGGGGAGCGGATCCAGGTATACGCAGTATTTT.

The chain recombines TRBV21-1 with TRBJ1-2. TRBV21-1 represents a pseudogene. The CDR3 runs to 12 residues. In DNA form, the CDR3 reads TGTGCCAGCAGCAAAAATCACTATGGCTACACCTTC. Encoded protein: CASSKNHYGYTF.

The chain couples TRBV30 to TRBJ2-5; the D is unclear. The V end was cut by 4 bases, the J end by 4 bases, with 22 bases between. CDR3 length: 16 amino acids. From germline, CDR1 is GTSNPN and CDR2 SVGIG (reference sequence). As DNA, the CDR3 is TGTGCCTGGACCCTTGGTGGGTACACCCGAGGAGAGACCCAGTACTTC. Its translation is CAWTLGGYTRGETQYF.

The V and J genes are TRBV2 and TRBJ2-7, with 8 positions matching TRBD1. The CDR3 consists of 14 residues. The trim removed 6 bases at V and 0 bases at J, leaving 4 bases unmatched. Per germline, CDR1 SNHLY and CDR2 FYNNEI. CDR3 sequence (DNA): TGTGCCAGCAGGGGGACAGGTTTCTCCTACGAGCAGTACTTC. It specifies CASRGTGFSYEQYF.

The chain has TRBV5-6 and TRBJ1-2, with 7 bases aligning to TRBD1. There are 12 residues in the CDR3. The junction had 6 bases not matched to a gene; V was cut back by 5 bases and J by 8 bases. Germline V gene lookup returns CDR1 SGHDT and CDR2 YYEEEE. CDR3 nucleotides: TGTGCCAGCAGTCAGACAGGGCCAGGCTACACCTTC. Amino acid sequence: CASSQTGPGYTF.

The chain carries TRBV10-3 and TRBJ2-7; 12 bases line up with TRBD2. The germline V gene has CDR1 ENHRY and CDR2 SYGVKD. With 6 bases clipped from V and 6 bases from J, the junction kept 0 bases outside the gene matches. The CDR3 totals 12 residues. Here the CDR3 reads CAIRTSGSEQYF. Here the CDR3 DNA reads TGTGCCATCAGGACTAGCGGGAGCGAGCAGTACTTC.